The clone carrying this TCR beta chain was seen a few times. Its antigen is as yet unknown. The sample is drawn from a study of beta chain features in type 1 diabetes. Study details: There was similarity between patients and healthy donors in age, gender and cell yields. Regarding the study as a whole: A pattern of fewer insertions and more deletions at VDJ junctions was seen in type 1 diabetes patients. In all four CD4+ subsets, TCRB CDR3 length was significantly, moderately reduced in type 1 diabetes.

The whole isolated RNA underwent reverse transcription, so sequencing captured expressed TCRB transcripts. TCRdb keeps only in-frame clones here, not all; method: immunoSEQ multiplex PCR. The sample holds 450,000 or so clones, roughly an eighth seen once. It was via CD45RO/CCR7/CD25/CD127/CD95/CD27 that CD4+ naive, central memory, regulatory and stem cell-like memory cells were sorted. Trimming removed 1 base at V and 0 bases at J, with 19 bases between. This CDR3 spans 18 amino acids. CDR1 GTSNPN and CDR2 SVGIG come from the germline V gene (reference sequence). The genes are TRBV30 and TRBJ1-3, with D uncertain. The clonotype comes from a woman between 18 and 30 years old in good health. The sequencing sample was made of naive CD4+ T cells from blood. The CDR3 region has the DNA TGTGCCTGGAGTGGCCCCAGTATTAAGTCGGCCTCTGGAAACACCATATATTTT. Translation gives CAWSGPSIKSASGNTIYF.